The subject of this entry is one T cell receptor (beta chain). Its cognate antigen is unknown. The data belong to a study of OX40 agonist ivuxolimab in advanced cancers. Study-wide results and caveats: Expanded clones belonging to CD8+ T cells outnumbered, on average, those of CD4+.

Germline CDR1 reads MNHNY; CDR2 reads SVGAGI (reference sequence). Trimming left V 4 bases short and J 2 bases short, with 9 bases between. The CDR3 is 13 residues long. Repertoires were generated with immunoSEQ multiplex PCR, while TCRdb's copy carries only in-frame clones and drops some. The repertoire consists of roughly 80,000 clones, with 90% occurring once and the leading ten covering about 0.7%. The sample here was CD4+ or CD8+ T cells sorted from blood, taken in a trial of the OX40 agonist ivuxolimab. The V and J genes are TRBV6-6 and TRBJ2-7; D might be TRBD2 (5 bases). The clonotype comes from an adult with an advanced solid tumor such as melanoma, head and neck, liver or kidney cancer. The CDR3 loop is CASSWTFTYEQYF. The CDR3 region has the DNA TGTGCCAGCAGTTGGACTTTCACCTACGAGCAGTACTTC.